The clone carrying this T cell receptor (beta chain) showed up just a few times. The antigen is undetermined. It was with unique molecular identifiers that the TCRbeta library was prepared. TCRdb independently ran MiXCR on the PCR reads; one entry per CDR3 protein. The sample lists some 550,000 distinct CDR3 sequences, 23% seen once, with 13% to 15% in the top ten. The data were taken from a study of T-cell reconstitution after alpha-beta-depleted transplantation in children. Study-level points and caveats: Newly produced T cells mostly accounted for T-cell counts and diversity one year post-transplant.

V shed 5 bases, J shed 5 bases, and the junction held 4 bases outside the gene matches. This CDR3 is built from 14 residues. Per the germline V gene, CDR1 is SGHTA and CDR2 is FQGNSA. The sample here was PBMCs, mostly from graft donor cells, taken 360 days after TCRalphabeta/CD19-depleted stem cell transplant. The chain joins TRBV7-2 to TRBJ2-5, with 11 bases aligning to TRBD2. The TCR was taken from a boy under three years old who had a stem cell transplant for acute myeloid leukemia, so the T cells may come from the graft donor. CDR3 region: CASSAGLAVETQYF. The DNA of the CDR3 is TGTGCCAGCAGCGCGGGACTAGCGGTCGAGACCCAGTACTTC.